What follows are 2 T cell receptor beta chains derived from one specimen sequenced in a study of blood T cell repertoires in COVID-19. Produced via immunoSEQ multiplex PCR; TCRdb's table is partial and in-frame only. The sample includes about 150,000 clones, around four fifths of them seen just once. The sample comprised PBMCs or T cells enriched from blood (not recorded which). The receptors stem from a woman aged 35 to 49 who had recovered from COVID-19.

The chain combines TRBV6-5 with TRBJ1-2; weak D call: TRBD1 (6 bases). Germline CDR1 and CDR2: MNHEY and SVGAGI. CDR3 length: 15 amino acids. Trimming removed 0 bases at V and 4 bases at J, with 12 bases between. CDR3 region: CASSYSPTGSYGYTF. The CDR3, as DNA: TGTGCCAGCAGTTACTCCCCGACAGGATCCTATGGCTACACCTTC.

The chain carries TRBV27 and TRBJ1-1; D is unclear. CDR3 length: 12 amino acids. Trimming shortened V by 8 bases and J by 8 bases, and 15 bases separated the two germline ends. Germline V CDR1 and CDR2: MNHEY, SMNVEV (reference sequence). CDR3 in amino acids: CASATGLKEAFF. The CDR3, as DNA: TGTGCCAGCGCTACGGGGTTAAAAGAAGCTTTCTTT.